Reported below is one TCR beta chain. An end of the junction differs from the germline gene, which may be a read error. Germline CDR1 and CDR2: KGHSH and LQKENI. This CDR3 has 15 amino acids. Combining a sample-barcoded 5' primer with a J-beta primer mix, a second PCR ran for 7 to 11 cycles. One entry per CDR3 protein results from TCRdb running MiXCR on the 5' RACE reads. The data show approximately 1,000,000 distinct CDR3 sequences, roughly two fifths seen once. This entry belongs to a study of blood T cells in healthy people across ages. Background on the study: Template switching caught about one barcoded beta molecule for each two T cells.

The sequence came from a man aged 18 to 29 in good health. Sequencing was carried out using blood. The rearrangement links TRBV18 to TRBJ1-1; TRBD1 might be the D (5 bases). In DNA form, the CDR3 reads TGTGCCAGCTCGCCACGGGGGGAAGGGAATACTGAAGCTTTCTTT. Translating gives CASSPRGEGNTEAFF.